Listed below are T cell receptor beta chains from one sample, sequenced in a study of T cell responses to AZD1222 COVID-19 vaccine. Assay used: immunoSEQ multiplex PCR; TCRdb lists only in-frame clones, some missing. The sample shows 95,000 to 110,000 clones, 88% of them seen only once. Specimen: peripheral blood, collected on day 0 of AZD1222 vaccination. The receptors were sampled from an adult in good health. Each CDR3 is given with its conserved first and last residue. The D gene is left open where the match is weak. Clone size is shown for a subset of rows, as once, few, many or a class of expanded clone.

abundance: once; j_gene: TRBJ1-2; d_gene: TRBD1; v_gene: TRBV6-5; CDR3aa: CASSSRTGGIYGYTF; CDR3nt: TGTGCCAGCAGTTCCCGGACAGGGGGCATCTATGGCTACACCTTC
abundance: .; j_gene: TRBJ1-2; d_gene: .; v_gene: TRBV19; CDR3aa: CASTRSQGIYGYTF; CDR3nt: TGTGCCAGTACCCGATCGCAGGGGATCTATGGCTACACCTTC
abundance: .; j_gene: TRBJ1-1; d_gene: .; v_gene: TRBV4-3; CDR3aa: CASSQDLMVNTEAFF; CDR3nt: TGCGCCAGCAGCCAAGATCTTATGGTGAACACTGAAGCTTTCTTT
abundance: .; j_gene: TRBJ2-7; d_gene: .; v_gene: TRBV5-1; CDR3aa: CASSLTFYEQYF; CDR3nt: TGCGCCAGCAGCTTGACTTTTTACGAGCAGTACTTC
abundance: .; j_gene: TRBJ2-7; d_gene: TRBD1; v_gene: TRBV6-5; CDR3aa: CASRGQGSTYEQYF; CDR3nt: TGTGCCAGCAGGGGACAGGGGTCTACCTACGAGCAGTACTTC
abundance: .; j_gene: TRBJ2-2; d_gene: TRBD2; v_gene: TRBV5-5; CDR3aa: CASSVRTSGRSTGELFF; CDR3nt: TGTGCCAGCAGCGTCAGAACTAGCGGGAGAAGCACCGGGGAGCTGTTTTTT
abundance: .; j_gene: TRBJ2-1; d_gene: .; v_gene: TRBV19; CDR3aa: CASNPQGGNEQFF; CDR3nt: TGTGCCAGTAACCCCCAGGGGGGGAATGAGCAGTTCTTC
abundance: few; j_gene: TRBJ2-7; d_gene: TRBD1; v_gene: TRBV5-1; CDR3aa: CASSLTGGTGYEQYF; CDR3nt: TGCGCCAGCAGCTTAACAGGGGGCACTGGCTACGAGCAGTACTTC
abundance: .; j_gene: TRBJ1-2; d_gene: TRBD1; v_gene: TRBV27; CDR3aa: CASGTGTVDFYGYTF; CDR3nt: TGTGCCAGTGGAACCGGGACAGTGGATTTCTATGGCTACACCTTC
abundance: .; j_gene: TRBJ1-5; d_gene: .; v_gene: TRBV11-1; CDR3aa: CASSLDGYSNQPQHF; CDR3nt: TGTGCCAGCAGCTTAGATGGGTATAGCAATCAGCCCCAGCATTTT
abundance: few; j_gene: TRBJ2-3; d_gene: .; v_gene: TRBV19; CDR3aa: CASSLAGSDTQYF; CDR3nt: TGTGCCAGTAGTCTGGCGGGATCAGATACGCAGTATTTT
abundance: .; j_gene: TRBJ2-1; d_gene: .; v_gene: TRBV7-3; CDR3aa: CASSASDEQFF; CDR3nt: TGTGCCAGCAGCGCAAGCGATGAGCAGTTCTTC
abundance: .; j_gene: TRBJ2-1; d_gene: .; v_gene: TRBV4-3; CDR3aa: CASSPGPSNEQFF; CDR3nt: TGCGCCAGCAGCCCCGGGCCTAGCAATGAGCAGTTCTTC
abundance: .; j_gene: TRBJ2-1; d_gene: .; v_gene: TRBV9; CDR3aa: CASSVVEEYEQFF; CDR3nt: TGTGCCAGCAGCGTAGTGGAGGAATATGAGCAGTTCTTC
abundance: .; j_gene: TRBJ2-7; d_gene: TRBD2; v_gene: TRBV10-3; CDR3aa: CAISGRGSGGPYEQYF; CDR3nt: TGTGCCATCAGTGGGAGGGGGAGCGGGGGGCCCTACGAGCAGTACTTC
abundance: .; j_gene: TRBJ1-2; d_gene: TRBD1; v_gene: TRBV7-2; CDR3aa: CASSHSRQGGNYGYTF; CDR3nt: TGTGCCAGCAGCCACTCAAGACAGGGAGGTAACTATGGCTACACCTTC
abundance: .; j_gene: TRBJ2-7; d_gene: .; v_gene: TRBV12-5; CDR3aa: CASGLDRSYEQYF; CDR3nt: TGTGCTAGTGGGTTAGACAGATCCTACGAGCAGTACTTC
abundance: few; j_gene: TRBJ1-2; d_gene: TRBD1; v_gene: TRBV27; CDR3aa: CASRLGQGYGYTF; CDR3nt: TGTGCCAGCAGGTTAGGACAGGGCTATGGCTACACCTTC
abundance: .; j_gene: TRBJ2-1; d_gene: .; v_gene: TRBV10-3; CDR3aa: CAISDPGRLKGNEQFF; CDR3nt: TGTGCCATCAGTGACCCGGGCAGGCTCAAAGGCAATGAGCAGTTCTTC
abundance: .; j_gene: TRBJ1-2; d_gene: TRBD1; v_gene: TRBV4-3; CDR3aa: CASSQARTGDGYTF; CDR3nt: TGCGCCAGCAGCCAAGCCCGGACAGGAGATGGCTACACCTTC
abundance: few; j_gene: TRBJ1-1; d_gene: .; v_gene: TRBV15; CDR3aa: CATSTSLGENTEAFF; CDR3nt: TGTGCCACCAGCACCTCCCTGGGGGAAAACACTGAAGCTTTCTTT
abundance: .; j_gene: TRBJ2-1; d_gene: .; v_gene: TRBV14; CDR3aa: CASSEVFRDNEQFF; CDR3nt: TGTGCCAGCAGCGAGGTTTTCCGGGACAATGAGCAGTTCTTC
abundance: .; j_gene: TRBJ1-1; d_gene: .; v_gene: TRBV27; CDR3aa: CASRGSGFVAFF; CDR3nt: TGTGCCAGCAGAGGATCAGGTTTTGTGGCTTTCTTT
abundance: .; j_gene: TRBJ1-6; d_gene: TRBD1; v_gene: TRBV6-6; CDR3aa: CASSDRDNSPLHF; CDR3nt: TGTGCCAGCAGCGACAGGGATAATTCACCCCTCCACTTT
abundance: .; j_gene: TRBJ1-2; d_gene: .; v_gene: TRBV9; CDR3aa: CASSVDSGRADGYTF; CDR3nt: TGTGCCAGCAGCGTAGACTCCGGGCGTGCGGATGGCTACACCTTC
abundance: .; j_gene: TRBJ1-1; d_gene: .; v_gene: TRBV5-5; CDR3aa: CASSLAAANTEAFF; CDR3nt: TGTGCCAGCAGCTTAGCAGCAGCGAACACTGAAGCTTTCTTT
abundance: once; j_gene: TRBJ2-1; d_gene: .; v_gene: TRBV9; CDR3aa: CASSVGVNEQFF; CDR3nt: TGTGCCAGCAGCGTAGGTGTCAATGAGCAGTTCTTC
abundance: .; j_gene: TRBJ1-2; d_gene: .; v_gene: TRBV28; CDR3aa: CASSLAGYGYTF; CDR3nt: TGTGCCAGCAGTTTGGCCGGCTATGGCTACACCTTC
abundance: .; j_gene: TRBJ2-7; d_gene: TRBD2; v_gene: TRBV18; CDR3aa: CASSPGLGYEQYF; CDR3nt: TGTGCCAGCTCCCCGGGACTAGGCTACGAGCAGTACTTC
abundance: .; j_gene: TRBJ1-2; d_gene: TRBD1; v_gene: TRBV6-5; CDR3aa: CASREGTGLYGYTF; CDR3nt: TGTGCCAGCAGGGAGGGGACAGGGTTGTATGGCTACACCTTC
abundance: .; j_gene: TRBJ2-5; d_gene: TRBD1; v_gene: TRBV9; CDR3aa: CASSADRAETQYF; CDR3nt: TGTGCCAGCAGCGCAGACAGGGCCGAGACCCAGTACTTC
abundance: .; j_gene: TRBJ1-6; d_gene: .; v_gene: TRBV19; CDR3aa: CASQGRGNSPLHF; CDR3nt: TGTGCCAGCCAGGGGCGGGGGAATTCACCCCTCCACTTT
abundance: .; j_gene: TRBJ2-1; d_gene: TRBD2; v_gene: TRBV7-2; CDR3aa: CASSGGGRAIEQFF; CDR3nt: TGTGCCAGCAGCGGAGGCGGGAGGGCCATTGAGCAGTTCTTC
abundance: .; j_gene: TRBJ2-3; d_gene: TRBD2; v_gene: TRBV5-1; CDR3aa: CASSLWTSGGTHTQYF; CDR3nt: TGCGCCAGCAGCTTATGGACTAGCGGGGGTACACACACGCAGTATTTT
abundance: .; j_gene: TRBJ2-7; d_gene: TRBD1; v_gene: TRBV6-5; CDR3aa: CASRARGQGTYEQYF; CDR3nt: TGTGCCAGCAGAGCTCGGGGACAGGGGACCTACGAGCAGTACTTC
abundance: .; j_gene: TRBJ2-7; d_gene: .; v_gene: TRBV18; CDR3aa: CASSPSGLGYEQYF; CDR3nt: TGTGCCAGCTCACCATCGGGGTTGGGATACGAGCAGTACTTC
abundance: .; j_gene: TRBJ2-7; d_gene: .; v_gene: TRBV6-5; CDR3aa: CASIATGTSSYEQYF; CDR3nt: TGTGCCAGCATCGCAACAGGGACAAGCTCCTACGAGCAGTACTTC
abundance: .; j_gene: TRBJ2-5; d_gene: TRBD1; v_gene: TRBV9; CDR3aa: CASSVSDRGVETQYF; CDR3nt: TGTGCCAGCAGCGTAAGTGACAGGGGCGTAGAGACCCAGTACTTC
abundance: .; j_gene: TRBJ2-1; d_gene: .; v_gene: TRBV10-3; CDR3aa: CAISESAANEQFF; CDR3nt: TGTGCCATCAGTGAGTCGGCCGCCAATGAGCAGTTCTTC
abundance: .; j_gene: TRBJ2-5; d_gene: .; v_gene: TRBV4-3; CDR3aa: CASSQVYLSADDPKTQYF; CDR3nt: TGCGCCAGCAGCCAAGTCTATCTGTCGGCAGACGATCCAAAGACCCAGTACTTC
abundance: .; j_gene: TRBJ1-2; d_gene: .; v_gene: TRBV24-1; CDR3aa: CATRLTDSSLNYGYTF; CDR3nt: TGTGCCACCAGGCTAACGGACAGCTCTCTTAACTATGGCTACACCTTC
abundance: .; j_gene: TRBJ1-1; d_gene: .; v_gene: TRBV5-6; CDR3aa: CASSSVTGGDSRTEAFF; CDR3nt: TGTGCCAGCAGCTCTGTCACCGGGGGCGATTCTCGCACTGAAGCTTTCTTT
abundance: .; j_gene: TRBJ2-7; d_gene: .; v_gene: TRBV4-3; CDR3aa: CASSQGRASYEQYF; CDR3nt: TGCGCCAGCAGCCAAGGCAGGGCTTCCTACGAGCAGTACTTC
abundance: .; j_gene: TRBJ2-2; d_gene: .; v_gene: TRBV12-3/TRBV12-4; CDR3aa: CASSLAGGGELFF; CDR3nt: TGTGCCAGCTCCTTGGCGGGTGGCGGGGAGCTGTTTTTT
abundance: .; j_gene: TRBJ1-1; d_gene: .; v_gene: TRBV19; CDR3aa: CASWRLGPKNTEAFF; CDR3nt: TGTGCCAGTTGGAGGCTGGGGCCGAAGAACACTGAAGCTTTCTTT